This T cell receptor beta chain derives from a study of shared clonotypes between healthy human individuals. The study, taken as a whole, reports: Enrolling few donors narrowed the genetic and exposure-history diversity that was represented. In contrast to clonotypes shared by all four donors, non-shared clonotypes had lower generation probabilities.

Germline V gene lookup returns CDR1 LNHNV and CDR2 YYDKDF (reference sequence). V lost 4 bases to trimming and J lost 0 bases, with 19 bases between them. This CDR3 spans 18 amino acids. Repertoires were generated with immunoSEQ multiplex PCR, while TCRdb's copy carries only in-frame clones and drops some. The table includes roughly 2 million clones, about 95% detected once. All donors were healthy HIV-negative adults lacking recent acute infections or vaccinations. Comments on this clone: The antigen remains unidentified.

This clonotype originated in a man in his late teens or twenties in good health. Sequenced sample: naive CD4+ T cells sorted from blood. Subset noted: CD45RA+ positively selected. The V and J genes are TRBV15 and TRBJ1-5; the D gene is possibly TRBD1 (6 bases). The CDR3 DNA sequence: TGTGCCACCAGCATTGACCCGGGACAAGGTTTTAGCAATCAGCCCCAGCATTTT. Its translation is CATSIDPGQGFSNQPQHF.